This T cell receptor beta chain stems from a study of shared clonotypes between healthy human individuals. Study-level findings and limits: Naive subsets usually exceeded memory subsets in estimated richness. Non-shared clonotypes had lower generation probabilities than those shared by all four donors.

In the case of this clone: Its antigen is unidentified.

Germline loops: CDR1 SGDLS, CDR2 YYNGEE. The V end lost 3 bases, the J end lost 1 base, and 7 bases lay between the germline ends. This CDR3 comprises 14 residues. Data came from immunoSEQ multiplex PCR; TCRdb stores just in-frame clones and leaves some out. The sample has about 2.2 million clones, around 95% seen once; the top ten hold more than 1.5%. Naive CD8 cells lacked CD45RO and underwent positive selection for CCR7, leaving out terminally differentiated effector memory CD45RA+ cells. The clonotype originates from a man between 18 and 35 years old in good health. Some clones in this sample may be carry-over from other donors' samples. Sequencing was carried out using naive CD8+ T cells from PBMCs. The genes are TRBV9 and TRBJ2-2, with D unclear. Here the CDR3 reads CASSEWVNTGELFF. The CDR3, as DNA: TGTGCCAGCAGCGAGTGGGTGAACACCGGGGAGCTGTTTTTT.